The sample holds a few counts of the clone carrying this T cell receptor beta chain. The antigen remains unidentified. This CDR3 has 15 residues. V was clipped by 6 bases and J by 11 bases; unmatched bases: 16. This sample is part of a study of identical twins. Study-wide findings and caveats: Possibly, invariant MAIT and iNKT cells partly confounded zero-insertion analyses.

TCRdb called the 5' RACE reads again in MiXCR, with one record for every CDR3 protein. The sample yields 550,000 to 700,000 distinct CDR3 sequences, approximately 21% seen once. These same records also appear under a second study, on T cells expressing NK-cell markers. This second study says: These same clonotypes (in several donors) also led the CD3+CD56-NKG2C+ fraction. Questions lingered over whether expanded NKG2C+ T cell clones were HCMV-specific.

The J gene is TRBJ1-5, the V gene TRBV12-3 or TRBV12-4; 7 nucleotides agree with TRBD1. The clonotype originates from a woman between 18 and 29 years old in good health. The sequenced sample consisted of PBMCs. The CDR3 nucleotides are TGTGCCAGCAGCATACAGGGGTCACCCCGGGGGGCCCAGCATTTT. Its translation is CASSIQGSPRGAQHF.